This T cell receptor beta chain came from a study of technical replicates of blood from a few donors listed by TCRdb under 2017. Only one count was recorded for this clone. The clone's antigen remains unknown. The sample holds no much larger clone one base away, and base qualities are not on file. Library method: the immunoSEQ multiplex PCR assay. In its TCRdb copy, this immuneACCESS table keeps in-frame sequences only and misses some clones. Where compared with another copy, unresolved V genes explain less than half of these, and the others have no known cause. The sample data list tens of thousands of clones, and approximately 92% of these were observed just once. Jointly, the top ten make up roughly 4% of the sample. The CDR3 runs 18 residues from the cysteine to the phenylalanine. CDR3 DNA is the only sequence kept; it has 54 bases, read in frame from the first base.

This receptor was identified in a human donor in good health. Some clones in this sample may be carry-over from other donors' samples. Sequences were obtained from PBMCs. The chain couples TRBV21-1 to TRBJ1-6. TRBV21-1 is a recognized pseudogene. The nucleotides are TGTGCCAGCAGCCCTCGGGAGGGGTGGAGCTCCTATAATTCACCCCTCCACTTT. It specifies CASSPREGWSSYNSPLHF.